Below are 19 T cell receptor beta chains sequenced from a single sample in a study of siplizumab effects on memory and regulatory T cells. TCRdb keeps only in-frame clones here, not all; method: immunoSEQ multiplex PCR. Of 50,000 or so clones detected, approximately 95% appear once; the ten largest clones hold around 40%. Source material: CD8+ T cells sorted from blood. These receptors originate from a human donor in good health.

V and J are TRBV28 and TRBJ2-5; 7 positions agree with TRBD2. The trim removed 6 bases at V and 5 bases at J, leaving 9 bases unmatched. CDR3 size: 14 residues. Germline assignment: CDR1 MDHEN and CDR2 SYDVKM. The CDR3 DNA sequence: TGTGCCAGCAGCTCCCTCGGGGAGGGGGAGACCCAGTACTTC. Amino acids: CASSSLGEGETQYF.

This chain links TRBV9 with TRBJ2-2; D call uncertain. The V end was cut by 4 bases, the J end by 6 bases, with 7 bases between. The CDR3 runs to 12 residues. Per the germline V gene, CDR1 is SGDLS and CDR2 is YYNGEE. The CDR3 DNA reads as TGTGCCAGCAGCTTAACCCCCGGGGAGCTGTTTTTT. It is translated as CASSLTPGELFF.

This chain connects TRBV4-1 to TRBJ1-2, with D hard to call. This CDR3 has 16 residues. The V gene's germline CDR1 is MGHRA and CDR2 YSYEKL. V lost 3 bases, J lost 4 bases, and 18 bases lay in between. CDR3 sequence reads: CASSHPSGQISYGYTF. In DNA, the CDR3 is TGCGCCAGCAGCCACCCCTCGGGTCAAATCTCCTATGGCTACACCTTC.

The chain carries TRBV6-6 and TRBJ1-1; 7 bases match TRBD1. The CDR3 is 16 residues long. The germline CDR1 and CDR2 sequences are MNHNY and SVGAGI (reference sequence). Trimming at V came to 0 bases and at J to 4 bases, leaving 8 bases not matched to a gene. This CDR3 reads CASSYSHRGGGTEAFF. The CDR3 DNA reads as TGTGCCAGCAGTTACTCACACAGGGGAGGGGGCACTGAAGCTTTCTTT.

This chain links TRBV6-6 with TRBJ2-7, with D tentatively TRBD1 (7 bases). Germline V gives CDR1 MNHNY, CDR2 SVGAGI (reference sequence). The CDR3 extends over 14 amino acids. The ends were cut back, 6 bases at V and 6 bases at J, with 18 bases in the middle. The CDR3 coding sequence is TGTGCCAGCAGATCAACCTACAGGGGAGGCGAGCAGTACTTC. Translation: CASRSTYRGGEQYF.

This chain joins TRBV27 and TRBJ2-2; D unresolved. Germline V gene data show CDR1 as MNHEY and CDR2 as SMNVEV (reference sequence). Trimming took off 3 bases at V and 1 base at J, with 9 bases between the two ends. The CDR3 contains 15 residues. The CDR3 here is CASSLWTENTGELFF. The CDR3 DNA sequence: TGTGCCAGCAGTTTGTGGACGGAGAACACCGGGGAGCTGTTTTTT.

With respect to this clone: Other DNA sequences in the same sample also yield this CDR3. The chain joins TRBV9 to TRBJ1-5, with 7 bases matching TRBD1. The junction had 3 bases not matched to a gene; V was cut back by 4 bases and J by 2 bases. This CDR3 has 14 amino acids. Germline V gene data show CDR1 as SGDLS and CDR2 as YYNGEE. This CDR3 is CASSRQGGNQPQHF. Written as DNA, the CDR3 is TGTGCCAGCAGCCGACAGGGAGGCAATCAGCCCCAGCATTTT.

The chain joins TRBV10-2 to TRBJ1-5; D is perhaps TRBD1 (6 bases). V lost 2 bases and J 3 bases, leaving 11 bases between the germline ends. Germline V gene lookup returns CDR1 WSHSY and CDR2 SAAADI. The CDR3 is made up of 15 amino acids. The CDR3 region has the DNA TGCGCCAGCAGTGAGGGACAGAAATACAATCAGCCCCAGCATTTT. It encodes CASSEGQKYNQPQHF.

This clone was observed a handful of times. The gene calls are TRBV19 and TRBJ2-3, with TRBD1 identical over 7 bases. Germline V gives CDR1 LNHDA, CDR2 SQIVND (reference sequence). This CDR3 region has 14 residues. V trimming: 7 bases; J trimming: 9 bases; junction bases outside the gene matches: 13. The CDR3 protein is CASTTGPPKETQYF. CDR3 coding DNA: TGTGCCAGTACGACAGGGCCCCCGAAAGAGACGCAGTATTTT.

The V call is TRBV7-9, the J call TRBJ2-7; D remains ambiguous. V was cut by 4 bases and J by 7 bases, with 11 bases left in between. The CDR3 length is 12 residues. CDR1 and CDR2 from the germline V gene are SEHNR and FQNEAQ (reference sequence). The CDR3 bases are TGTGCCAGCAGCTCCCACCCTAGAGAGCAGTACTTC. Translation: CASSSHPREQYF.

The chain links TRBV2 to TRBJ2-7; D might be TRBD1 (5 bases). V lost 7 bases to trimming and J lost 2 bases, with 15 bases between them. The length of the CDR3 is 14 residues. CDR1 is SNHLY, CDR2 FYNNEI, per germline. CDR3 nucleotides: TGTGCCAGCACCCCGACAGTTGGGGCCTACGAGCAGTACTTC. Encoded protein: CASTPTVGAYEQYF.

Notes on this clone: Distinct nucleotide sequences in the sample also encode this CDR3. CDR3 bases: TGTGCCAGCAGCCCCGGTGTGAGCGGGAGGGCCGACGATGAGCAGTTCTTC. This gives the protein CASSPGVSGRADDEQFF. The chain joins TRBV28 to TRBJ2-1; the match to TRBD2 covers 10 bases. This CDR3 is 17 amino acids long. Germline-derived CDR1 and CDR2 are MDHEN and SYDVKM. Trimming cost V 6 bases and J 8 bases; bases outside gene matches: 16.

The chain links TRBV6-6 to TRBJ2-1; no clear D gene. V was pared by 6 bases and J by 5 bases, with 8 bases between. Germline CDR1 reads MNHNY; CDR2 reads SVGAGI (reference sequence). The CDR3 extends over 12 amino acids. The CDR3 here is CASSPANNEQFF. CDR3 coding DNA: TGTGCCAGCAGCCCCGCTAACAATGAGCAGTTCTTC.

The rearrangement uses TRBV5-1 and TRBJ2-2, with 7 bases identical to TRBD1. This CDR3 is built from 15 residues. The V gene's germline CDR1 is SGHRS and CDR2 YFSETQ. V gave up 1 base and J gave up 2 bases; unmatched junction bases: 2. The CDR3 reads CASSLKGANTGELFF. CDR3 coding DNA: TGCGCCAGCAGCTTGAAGGGGGCAAACACCGGGGAGCTGTTTTTT.

This chain joins TRBV11-2 and TRBJ2-7, with a possible D match to TRBD1 (6 bases). Per germline, CDR1 SGHAT and CDR2 FQNNGV. CDR3 size: 15 residues. The ends were cut back, 1 base at V and 2 bases at J, with 12 bases in the middle. Written as DNA, the CDR3 is TGTGCCAGCAGCTTAGTAAGGGGGACAACCTACGAGCAGTACTTC. It specifies CASSLVRGTTYEQYF.

Note on this clone: Other nucleotide sequences from this sample produce the same CDR3. The V gene is TRBV5-1, the J gene TRBJ1-5, with no clear D. From germline, CDR1 is SGHRS and CDR2 YFSETQ. The CDR3 is made up of 13 amino acids. V gave up 2 bases and J gave up 5 bases, with 8 bases separating them. CDR3 DNA sequence: TGCGCCAGCAGCTTAGAAGGGTATCAGCCCCAGCATTTT. Translated, it gives CASSLEGYQPQHF.

The chain combines TRBV5-1 with TRBJ1-1; tentative D call: TRBD1 (6 bases). The CDR3 loop spans 15 amino acids. The germline gives CDR1 SGHRS, CDR2 YFSETQ. V was cut by 0 bases and J by 1 base, with 10 bases left in between. This CDR3 is CASSLGLGANTEAFF. CDR3 sequence (DNA): TGCGCCAGCAGCTTGGGGCTGGGGGCGAACACTGAAGCTTTCTTT.

The gene calls are TRBV9 and TRBJ1-3; TRBD1 might be the D (6 bases). CDR1 and CDR2 from the germline V gene are SGDLS and YYNGEE. This CDR3 is 17 amino acids long. V lost 4 bases and J 3 bases, leaving 20 bases between the germline ends. The CDR3 bases are TGTGCCAGCAGCACCTCTTACAGGGCTACGGGTGGAAACACCATATATTTT. It is translated as CASSTSYRATGGNTIYF.

The V gene is TRBV27, the J gene TRBJ2-7, with D uncertain. CDR1 and CDR2 from the germline V gene are MNHEY and SMNVEV (reference sequence). V was shortened by 8 bases and J by 4 bases, with 18 bases between the two germline ends. The CDR3 is made up of 14 amino acids. CDR3 bases: TGTGCCAGCGGTCCCCGGGCCGAGGTTTACGAGCAGTACTTC. This codes for CASGPRAEVYEQYF.